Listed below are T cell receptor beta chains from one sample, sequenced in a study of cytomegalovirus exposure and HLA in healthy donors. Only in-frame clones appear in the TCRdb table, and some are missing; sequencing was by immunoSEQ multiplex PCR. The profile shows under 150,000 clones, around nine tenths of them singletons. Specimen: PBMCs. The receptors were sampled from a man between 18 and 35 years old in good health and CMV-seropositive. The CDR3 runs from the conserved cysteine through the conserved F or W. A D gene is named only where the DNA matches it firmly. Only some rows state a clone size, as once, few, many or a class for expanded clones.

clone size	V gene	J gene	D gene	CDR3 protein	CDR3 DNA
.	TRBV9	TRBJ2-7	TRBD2	CASSVEGGRNHEQYF	TGTGCCAGCAGCGTAGAAGGCGGGAGGAACCACGAGCAGTACTTC
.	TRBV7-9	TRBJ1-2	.	CASSFGGSGYTF	TGTGCCAGCAGCTTCGGGGGGAGTGGCTACACCTTC
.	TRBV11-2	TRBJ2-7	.	CASTTLSEQYF	TGTGCCAGCACCACTTTAAGTGAGCAGTACTTC
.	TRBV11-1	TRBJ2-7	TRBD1	CASSPEGDRGYYEQYF	TGTGCCAGCAGCCCAGAAGGCGACAGGGGGTACTACGAGCAGTACTTC
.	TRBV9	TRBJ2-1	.	CASSVAGERYNEQFF	TGTGCCAGCAGCGTAGCGGGAGAGCGCTACAATGAGCAGTTCTTC
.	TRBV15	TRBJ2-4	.	CATSRDLTGLAKNIQYF	TGTGCCACCAGCAGAGATCTAACTGGACTAGCCAAAAACATTCAGTACTTC
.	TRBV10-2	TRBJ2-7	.	CASSDLRSGSYEQYF	TGCGCCAGCAGTGATCTGCGAAGCGGTTCCTACGAGCAGTACTTC
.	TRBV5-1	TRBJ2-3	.	CASSLVPGDTQYF	TGCGCCAGCAGCTTGGTGCCGGGAGATACGCAGTATTTT
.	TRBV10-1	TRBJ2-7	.	CASSEDFADEQYF	TGCGCCAGCAGTGAAGACTTCGCGGACGAGCAGTACTTC
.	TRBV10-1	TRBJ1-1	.	CASSVGTTNTEAFF	TGCGCCAGCAGTGTTGGGACAACGAACACTGAAGCTTTCTTT
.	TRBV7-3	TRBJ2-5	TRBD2	CASSTGLAGSYQETQYF	TGTGCCAGCAGCACGGGACTAGCGGGATCCTACCAAGAGACCCAGTACTTC
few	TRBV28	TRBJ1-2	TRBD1	CASSYGTGGGYGYTF	TGTGCCAGCAGTTACGGCACAGGGGGTGGGTATGGCTACACCTTC
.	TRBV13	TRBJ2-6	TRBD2	CASSLGLAALSGANVLTF	TGTGCCAGCAGCTTGGGACTAGCGGCGCTCTCTGGGGCCAACGTCCTGACTTTC
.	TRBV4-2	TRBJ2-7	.	CASSQEQAAYEQYF	TGTGCCAGCAGCCAAGAGCAGGCAGCCTACGAGCAGTACTTC
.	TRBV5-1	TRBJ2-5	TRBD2	CASSRGGPETQYF	TGCGCCAGCTCCCGGGGGGGTCCAGAGACCCAGTACTTC
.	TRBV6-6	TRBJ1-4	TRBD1	CASSQPTGIEKLFF	TGTGCCAGCAGCCAGCCGACAGGGATTGAAAAACTGTTTTTT
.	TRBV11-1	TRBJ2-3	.	CASSLQASTDTQYF	TGTGCCAGCAGCTTACAGGCTAGCACAGATACGCAGTATTTT
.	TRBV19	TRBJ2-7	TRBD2	CASSIGTGTSVAYEQYF	TGTGCCAGTAGTATAGGGACCGGGACTAGCGTCGCCTACGAGCAGTACTTC
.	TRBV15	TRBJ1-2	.	CATSSREVAGGYTF	TGTGCCACCAGCAGCCGGGAGGTGGCGGGGGGCTACACCTTC
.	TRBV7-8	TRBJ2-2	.	CASNSPAASNTGELFF	TGTGCCAGCAACTCCCCGGCGGCCTCGAACACCGGGGAGCTGTTTTTT
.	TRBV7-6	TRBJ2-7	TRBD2	CASSLESTGGPGEQYF	TGTGCCAGCAGCTTAGAAAGTACGGGGGGGCCTGGGGAGCAGTACTTC
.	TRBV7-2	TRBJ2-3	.	CASSSPGFVTTDTQYF	TGTGCCAGCAGCTCCCCCGGTTTCGTTACCACAGATACGCAGTATTTT
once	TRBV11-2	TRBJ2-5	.	CASSLRGQRTEMETQYF	TGTGCCAGCAGCCTCAGAGGGCAGAGGACGGAGATGGAGACCCAGTACTTC
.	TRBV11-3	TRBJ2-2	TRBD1	CASSPIRGRGTGELFF	TGTGCCAGCAGCCCAATCAGGGGGCGGGGTACCGGGGAGCTGTTTTTT
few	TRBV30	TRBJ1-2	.	CAWSVLAGTYGYTF	TGTGCCTGGAGTGTATTAGCAGGGACTTATGGCTACACCTTC
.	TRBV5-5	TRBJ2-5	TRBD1	CASSWGDRGREETQYF	TGTGCCAGCAGCTGGGGGGACAGGGGACGTGAGGAGACCCAGTACTTC
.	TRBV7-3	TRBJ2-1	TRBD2	CASSRDSRTSSYNEQFF	TGTGCCAGCAGCCGCGACTCGAGGACTAGCTCCTACAATGAGCAGTTCTTC
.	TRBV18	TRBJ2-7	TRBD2	CASSPWLAGVEQYF	TGTGCCAGCTCACCATGGCTAGCGGGAGTCGAGCAGTACTTC
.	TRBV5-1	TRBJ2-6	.	CASSDSSGANVLTF	TGCGCCAGCAGCGACAGCTCTGGGGCCAACGTCCTGACTTTC
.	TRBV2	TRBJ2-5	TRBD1	CASRVQGARETQYF	TGTGCCAGCAGGGTTCAGGGGGCGCGAGAGACCCAGTACTTC
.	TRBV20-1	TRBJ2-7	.	CSASRTYEQYF	TGCAGTGCCTCCCGTACCTACGAGCAGTACTTC
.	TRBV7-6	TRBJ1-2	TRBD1	CASSSSTGDGYTF	TGTGCCAGCAGCTCGTCGACAGGGGATGGCTACACCTTC
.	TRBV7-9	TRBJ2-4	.	CASSPREGVAKNIQYF	TGTGCCAGCAGCCCCCGAGAGGGGGTAGCCAAAAACATTCAGTACTTC
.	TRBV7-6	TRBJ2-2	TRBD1	CASSRDRGPGELFF	TGTGCCAGCAGTAGGGACAGGGGGCCCGGGGAGCTGTTTTTT
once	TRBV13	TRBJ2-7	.	CASSGLDSAYEQYF	TGTGCTAGCAGTGGTCTAGATAGTGCTTACGAGCAGTACTTC
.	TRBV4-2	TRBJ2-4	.	CASSQGSGTAKNIQYF	TGTGCCAGCAGCCAAGGAAGCGGTACAGCCAAAAACATTCAGTACTTC
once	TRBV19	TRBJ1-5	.	CASSILTANQPQHF	TGTGCCAGTAGTATCCTAACAGCAAATCAGCCCCAGCATTTT
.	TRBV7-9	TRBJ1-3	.	CALWDFNSGNTIYF	TGTGCCCTATGGGACTTCAACTCTGGAAACACCATATATTTT
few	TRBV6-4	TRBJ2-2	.	CASSETSSGELFF	TGTGCCAGCAGTGAAACTTCGTCCGGGGAGCTGTTTTTT
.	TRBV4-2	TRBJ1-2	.	CASSQDRQGLVGGYTF	TGTGCCAGCAGCCAAGATAGGCAGGGATTAGTTGGTGGCTACACCTTC
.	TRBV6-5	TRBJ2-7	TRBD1	CASSYSDRGSYEQYF	TGTGCCAGCAGTTATTCGGACAGGGGGTCCTACGAGCAGTACTTC
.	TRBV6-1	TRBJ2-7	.	CASRDTGRSYDEQYF	TGTGCCAGCAGAGATACAGGAAGGTCTTATGACGAGCAGTACTTC
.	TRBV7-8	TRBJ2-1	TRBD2	CASSLGLAGPYNEQFF	TGTGCCAGCAGCCTCGGACTAGCGGGACCTTACAATGAGCAGTTCTTC
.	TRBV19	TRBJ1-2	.	CASSMEGGISYGYTF	TGTGCCAGTAGTATGGAGGGAGGTATTAGCTATGGCTACACCTTC
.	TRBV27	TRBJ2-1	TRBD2	CASSLGTSPYNEQFF	TGTGCCAGCAGTCTCGGGACTAGCCCTTACAATGAGCAGTTCTTC
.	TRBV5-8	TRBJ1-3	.	CASSLGSVSGNTIYF	TGTGCCAGCAGCCTGGGCAGTGTCTCTGGAAACACCATATATTTT